Below, 16 T cell receptor beta chains from the same sample are listed, as sequenced in a study of blood T cell repertoires in COVID-19. Assay used: immunoSEQ multiplex PCR; TCRdb lists only in-frame clones, some missing. The profile covers roughly 340,000 clones, with around 87% appearing a single time and over 6% taken by the ten largest. Sequences were obtained from peripheral blood. The receptors derive from a woman aged 50 to 65 with COVID-19, enrolled during active disease.

The CDR3 reads CASSTPESYGYTF. DNA of the CDR3: TGTGCCAGCAGTACCCCGGAGAGCTATGGCTACACCTTC. The V and J genes are TRBV6-6 and TRBJ1-2, with D uncertain. CDR3 length equals 13 residues. V was pared by 5 bases and J by 4 bases, with 11 bases between. Germline loops: CDR1 MNHNY, CDR2 SVGAGI (reference sequence).

This rearrangement joins TRBV23-1 to TRBJ2-6; possibly TRBD1 for D (5 bases). TRBV23-1 is identified as an open reading frame with a role that is uncertain. V lost 5 bases to trimming and J lost 3 bases, with 23 bases between them. CDR3 size: 19 residues. CDR3 region: CASSKQGWQGLGGANVLTF. The CDR3 bases are TGCGCCAGCAGTAAGCAAGGATGGCAGGGCCTAGGTGGGGCCAACGTCCTGACTTTC.

The chain is built from TRBV19 and TRBJ2-3, with 9 bases aligning to TRBD1. V shed 5 bases, J shed 2 bases, and the junction held 5 bases outside the gene matches. Germline V gene lookup returns CDR1 LNHDA and CDR2 SQIVND (reference sequence). The CDR3 spans 15 residues. CDR3 in amino acids: CASSGQGWSTDTQYF. The CDR3 region has the DNA TGTGCCAGTAGTGGACAGGGGTGGTCCACAGATACGCAGTATTTT.

The chain joins TRBV5-5 to TRBJ1-1; D possibly corresponds to TRBD1 (6 bases). The CDR3 has 13 residues. Per germline, CDR1 SGHKS and CDR2 YYEKEE (reference sequence). V lost 1 base and J lost 3, with 7 bases in between. CDR3: CASSLKGDTEAFF. DNA of the CDR3: TGTGCCAGCAGCTTGAAGGGGGACACTGAAGCTTTCTTT.

Comment on this clone: Germline and junction disagree at one end, which may indicate a read error. The chain combines TRBV4-2 with TRBJ2-1, with a tentative D call TRBD2 (5 bases). The CDR3 consists of 15 residues. Germline lookup yields CDR1 LGHNA and CDR2 YNFKEQ. The CDR3 sequence: CASSQESGSFNEQFF. The CDR3, as DNA: TGTGCCAGCAGCCAAGAAAGCGGATCCTTCAATGAGCAGTTCTTC.

This chain links TRBV19 with TRBJ1-6; D is possibly TRBD1 (6 bases). Trimming removed 4 bases at V and 8 bases at J, with 12 bases between. Germline V gene data show CDR1 as LNHDA and CDR2 as SQIVND (reference sequence). The CDR3 is made up of 14 amino acids. CDR3 protein: CASSNQGKYSPLHF. The CDR3 DNA reads TGTGCCAGTAGTAATCAGGGGAAGTATTCACCCCTCCACTTT.

The rearrangement uses TRBV29-1 and TRBJ2-1, with TRBD2 matching over 15 bases. Unmatched junction bases numbered 6, after V lost 6 bases and J lost 0 bases. The CDR3 covers 17 residues. In germline, CDR1 is SQVTM, CDR2 ANQGSEA. This CDR3 is CSVAGTSGRPSYNEQFF. The CDR3 DNA reads TGCAGCGTGGCCGGGACTAGCGGGAGGCCCTCCTACAATGAGCAGTTCTTC.

V usage is TRBV7-9 and J usage is TRBJ2-7, with D perhaps TRBD1 (6 bases). CDR3 length: 15 amino acids. V was clipped by 0 bases and J by 2 bases, with 11 bases between them. The germline CDR1 and CDR2 sequences are SEHNR and FQNEAQ (reference sequence). CDR3 loop: CASSLAWGHAYEQYF. The CDR3 DNA reads as TGTGCCAGCAGCTTAGCGTGGGGACACGCCTACGAGCAGTACTTC.

This sequence joins TRBV28 and TRBJ1-2, with D possibly being TRBD1 (5 bases). Germline CDR1 and CDR2: MDHEN and SYDVKM. With 10 bases removed from V and 5 bases from J, the gap between germline ends came to 14 bases. This CDR3 has 12 amino acids. CDR3 protein: CATGVGTYGYTF. CDR3 nucleotides: TGTGCCACCGGGGTGGGGACTTATGGCTACACCTTC.

The gene calls are TRBV6-2 or TRBV6-3 and TRBJ2-2, with 8 positions matching TRBD1. Losses at the gene ends were 5 bases for V and 7 bases for J; bases not matched to a gene: 9. The CDR3 has 15 amino acids. CDR1 is MNHEY and CDR2 is SVGEGT in the germline V gene. CDR3 sequence (DNA): TGTGCCAGCAGTCGAACAGGGGGACCTCGCGGGGAGCTGTTTTTT. This codes for CASSRTGGPRGELFF.

The genes are TRBV27 and TRBJ1-1; D is perhaps TRBD1 (6 bases). The CDR3 runs 17 residues. Per the germline V gene, CDR1 is MNHEY and CDR2 is SMNVEV (reference sequence). V shed 5 bases and J shed 2 bases, with 21 bases lying between them. The DNA of the CDR3 is TGTGCCAGCAGTGGCCGGACAGTAACCCTTAAAAACACTGAAGCTTTCTTT. It translates to CASSGRTVTLKNTEAFF.

The chain combines TRBV5-1 with TRBJ2-1, with 9 nucleotides matching TRBD2. Trimming removed 6 bases from V and 9 bases from J; junction bases left unmatched: 10. Per the germline V gene, CDR1 is SGHRS and CDR2 is YFSETQ. The CDR3 spans 14 residues. CDR3 residues: CASTAGTSYGEQFF. The CDR3 region has the DNA TGCGCCAGCACCGCCGGGACTAGCTACGGTGAGCAGTTCTTC.

The chain is built from TRBV9 and TRBJ1-6; 11 nucleotides match TRBD1. From germline, CDR1 is SGDLS and CDR2 YYNGEE. The CDR3 covers 15 residues. V lost 4 bases and J lost 5; bases outside the gene matches: 2. The CDR3 here is CASSRGQGDNSPLHF. In nucleotides, the CDR3 is TGTGCCAGCAGCCGGGGACAGGGGGATAATTCACCCCTCCACTTT.

The chain links TRBV3-1 (or the pseudogene TRBV3-2) to TRBJ1-1, with D uncertain. V was cut by 0 bases and J by 5 bases, with 7 bases left in between. The germline CDR1 and CDR2 sequences are LGHDT and YNNKEL (reference sequence). CDR3 length equals 13 residues. The CDR3 DNA sequence: TGTGCCAGCAGCCAAGATTACCGGACTGAAGCTTTCTTT. Translated, it gives CASSQDYRTEAFF.

This chain joins TRBV7-2 and TRBJ2-3; no firm D call. V gave up 1 base and J gave up 2 bases, with 4 bases separating them. This CDR3 contains 13 residues. Germline V lookup: CDR1 SGHTA, CDR2 FQGNSA. CDR3 bases: TGTGCCAGCAGCTTAGACTACACAGATACGCAGTATTTT. It specifies CASSLDYTDTQYF.

CDR3 in amino acids: CAWSFTSTYEQYF. The CDR3 DNA reads TGTGCCTGGAGTTTTACGAGTACCTACGAGCAGTACTTC. The chain employs TRBV30 and TRBJ2-7; D ambiguous. The CDR3 covers 13 residues. The V gene lost 2 bases and the J gene lost 2 bases, with 10 bases spanning the gap. Per the germline V gene, CDR1 is GTSNPN and CDR2 is SVGIG (reference sequence).